The 11 T cell receptor beta chains listed next were all sequenced from one sample in a study of long-term antiretroviral therapy in people with HIV. Survey level was the resolution at which the v3.0 immunoSEQ assay ran. The table came from immunoSEQ multiplex PCR; TCRdb's copy has only in-frame clones and leaves some out. The table shows 35,000 or so clones, with roughly 94% occurring only once. This specimen consisted of unsorted PBMCs, obtained 4.1 years after starting antiretroviral therapy. Every receptor here comes from a woman aged 45-59 years with HIV.

The gene calls are TRBV7-9 and TRBJ2-6, with 7 bases aligning to TRBD1. Trimming took 7 bases from V and 0 from J; bases not matched to a gene: 3. Per the germline V gene, CDR1 is SEHNR and CDR2 is FQNEAQ (reference sequence). This CDR3 has 15 residues. The CDR3 coding sequence is TGTGCCAGCACCCCAGGGGGCTCTGGGGCCAACGTCCTGACTTTC. Translation: CASTPGGSGANVLTF.

This sequence joins TRBV9 and TRBJ2-1; no clear D gene. This CDR3 is 15 amino acids long. The germline gives CDR1 SGDLS, CDR2 YYNGEE. Trimming shortened V by 1 base and J by 0 bases, and 8 bases separated the two germline ends. The CDR3 spells CASSVTGSSYNEQFF. As DNA, the CDR3 is TGTGCCAGCAGCGTAACCGGAAGCTCCTACAATGAGCAGTTCTTC. Full variable domain (rest looked up from reference TRBV9 and TRBJ2-1): DSGVTQTPKHLITATGQRVTLRCSPRSGDLSVYWYQQSLDQGLQFLIQYYNGEERAKGNILERFSAQQFPDLHSELNLSSLELGDSALYFCASSVTGSSYNEQFFGPGTRLTVL.

The chain links TRBV30 to TRBJ2-5; TRBD2 is a possible D gene (5 bases). Trimming took 1 base from V and 4 from J, leaving 10 bases between them. The CDR3 loop spans 13 amino acids. Germline V gene data show CDR1 as GTSNPN and CDR2 as SVGIG (reference sequence). The CDR3 spells CAWSGGGRETQYF. The CDR3 DNA is TGTGCCTGGAGTGGAGGTGGGAGAGAGACCCAGTACTTC.

CDR3: CASSPWTGEWWVTEAFF. Written as DNA, the CDR3 is TGTGCCAGCAGCCCATGGACAGGTGAATGGTGGGTCACTGAAGCTTTCTTT. This rearrangement joins TRBV11-2 to TRBJ1-1; 7 positions agree with TRBD1. The J segment lost 4 bases and the V segment lost 5 bases, leaving 16 bases of the junction unmatched. Germline CDR1 reads SGHAT; CDR2 reads FQNNGV. The CDR3 is 17 amino acids. Supplemented by reference TRBV11-2 and TRBJ1-1, the full variable domain reads EAGVAQSPRYKIIEKRQSVAFWCNPISGHATLYWYQQILGQGPKLLIQFQNNGVVDDSQLPKDRFSAERLKGVDSTLKIQPAKLEDSAVYLCASSPWTGEWWVTEAFFGQGTRLTVV.

The rearrangement uses TRBV4-2 and TRBJ1-2; TRBD1 matches at 7 bases. Germline V gene lookup returns CDR1 LGHNA and CDR2 YNFKEQ. The length of the CDR3 is 17 residues. V lost 0 bases and J lost 4; bases outside the gene matches: 11. CDR3 amino acids: CASSQDPAGGRGYGYTF. In DNA form, the CDR3 reads TGTGCCAGCAGCCAAGATCCAGCAGGGGGGCGCGGCTATGGCTACACCTTC.

The chain links TRBV7-2 to TRBJ2-3; 7 bases agree with TRBD2. The V and J ends lost 8 bases and 1 base, in that order; junction bases with no gene match: 9. This CDR3 region has 15 residues. Germline V gene lookup returns CDR1 SGHTA and CDR2 FQGNSA. The CDR3 loop is CASDLAGFGTDTQYF. The CDR3 coding sequence is TGTGCCAGCGACTTAGCGGGCTTTGGCACAGATACGCAGTATTTT.

This clone was counted once. CDR3 residues: CASSPFPGTGELFF. CDR3 DNA: TGTGCCAGCAGCCCCTTTCCGGGCACCGGGGAGCTGTTTTTT. J is TRBJ2-2 and V is TRBV7-2, with unresolved D. Germline values: CDR1 SGHTA, CDR2 FQGNSA. V lost 5 bases and J lost 4, with 11 bases in between. There are 14 residues in the CDR3.

The chain uses TRBV7-9 and TRBJ1-1; unclear D gene. The CDR3 is 13 residues long. Germline lookup yields CDR1 SEHNR and CDR2 FQNEAQ (reference sequence). V lost 2 bases, J lost 6 bases, and 10 bases lay in between. CDR3 bases: TGTGCCAGCAGCTTAAATACCGGGTCTGAAGCTTTCTTT. Its translation is CASSLNTGSEAFF.

There are a few counts of this clone. One end of the junction is discordant with germline, which a read error may explain. This rearrangement joins TRBV7-7 to TRBJ1-3, with 8 bases identical to TRBD1. This CDR3 comprises 15 residues. The V gene's germline CDR1 is SSHAT and CDR2 FNYEAQ (reference sequence). CDR3 sequence (DNA): TGTGCTAGCAGCTTAGACAGGGGCTTCGGGAACACCATATATTTT. It yields the protein CASSLDRGFGNTIYF.

The chain employs TRBV6-5 and TRBJ2-2; no firm D call. V shed 3 bases and J shed 4 bases, with 6 bases lying between them. Germline assignment: CDR1 MNHEY and CDR2 SVGAGI. The CDR3 covers 13 residues. The CDR3 sequence is CASSYQITGELFF. The CDR3 region has the DNA TGTGCCAGCAGTTATCAGATCACCGGGGAGCTGTTTTTT.

This chain connects TRBV5-5 to TRBJ1-1; TRBD1 is a possible D gene (5 bases). Germline V gene lookup returns CDR1 SGHKS and CDR2 YYEKEE (reference sequence). This CDR3 region has 15 residues. Trimming removed 4 bases from V and 5 bases from J, with 18 bases in between. In DNA, the CDR3 is TGTGCCAGCAGCCCCCAACCCAGGGAGGGAACTGAAGCTTTCTTT. As protein: CASSPQPREGTEAFF.